This TCR beta chain was recovered during a study of cytomegalovirus exposure and HLA in healthy donors. The CDR3 contains 15 residues. This PCR relied on a set of 60 Vbeta primers and 13 Jbeta primers. This table comes from immunoSEQ multiplex PCR, and its TCRdb copy is limited to in-frame clones, with some not included. This table has around 99,000 clones, around 76% appearing once. Sequenced: PBMCs. The rearrangement uses TRBV21-1 and TRBJ2-5; TRBD1, as called in the table, went unchecked against the DNA. TRBV21-1 is labeled a pseudogene. The source of this sequence is a man aged 30 to 45 in good health and CMV-seropositive. DNA of the CDR3: TGTGCCAGCAGTAGTAGACATCAGCCCCAAGAGACCCAGTACTTC. The encoded protein is CASSSRHQPQETQYF.